These 9 T cell receptor beta chains originate from one sample sequenced in a study of shared clonotypes between healthy human individuals. Sequencing used immunoSEQ multiplex PCR; TCRdb keeps in-frame clones, though not all of them. The data hold over 1.5 million clones, with nearly 99% observed a single time. Material: naive CD4+ T cells sorted from blood. Subset denoted: CD45RA+ positively selected. The source of these receptors is a man aged 30 to 45 in good health.

For this clone: The same CDR3 can be traced to other DNA sequences in this sample. The CDR3 is CASSGDRGQYEQYF. Here the CDR3 DNA reads TGTGCCAGCAGTGGGGACAGGGGGCAGTACGAGCAGTACTTC. The V gene is TRBV2, the J gene TRBJ2-7, with 12 nucleotides matching TRBD1. Germline V lookup: CDR1 SNHLY, CDR2 FYNNEI. The length of the CDR3 is 14 residues. Germline trimming cut 4 bases from V and 4 bases from J; bases unmatched to any gene: 2.

The gene calls are TRBV7-8 and TRBJ2-4; TRBD1 might be the D (5 bases). The CDR3 runs to 15 residues. The germline V and J ends were trimmed by 6 bases and 2 bases, with 14 bases remaining between them. CDR1 SGHVS and CDR2 FQNEAQ come from the germline V gene. Here the CDR3 DNA reads TGTGCCAGCAGTCTCAGGGTCTCGTCCAAAAACATTCAGTACTTC. Translated, it gives CASSLRVSSKNIQYF. The full variable domain, in which reference TRBV7-8 and TRBJ2-4 provide the parts outside the CDR3, is GAGVSQSPRYKVAKRGQDVALRCDPISGHVSLFWYQQALGQGPEFLTYFQNEAQLDKSGLPSDRFFAERPEGSVSTLKIQRTQQEDSAVYLCASSLRVSSKNIQYFGAGTRLSVL.

This chain links TRBV10-3 with TRBJ2-6; possible D gene TRBD1, 6 bases. Trimming cost V 6 bases and J 0 bases, with 6 bases left between them. The CDR3 totals 14 residues. In germline, CDR1 is ENHRY, CDR2 SYGVKD. The DNA of the CDR3 is TGTGCCATCAGGGACAGCTCTGGGGCCAACGTCCTGACTTTC. Its protein product is CAIRDSSGANVLTF.

The rearrangement joins TRBV7-9 to TRBJ1-2; 8 nucleotides agree with TRBD1. CDR1 and CDR2 (germline): SEHNR, FQNEAQ (reference sequence). The CDR3 spans 19 residues. With 0 bases clipped from V and 6 bases from J, the junction kept 18 bases outside the gene matches. CDR3 sequence reads: CASSLATDPRGRFHDGYTF. As DNA, the CDR3 is TGTGCCAGCAGCTTAGCGACAGACCCCAGGGGGCGCTTTCACGATGGCTACACCTTC. Using reference TRBV7-9 and TRBJ1-2 for the parts outside the CDR3, the full variable domain is DTGVSQNPRHKITKRGQNVTFRCDPISEHNRLYWYRQTLGQGPEFLTYFQNEAQLEKSRLLSDRFSAERPKGSFSTLEIQRTEQGDSAMYLCASSLATDPRGRFHDGYTFGSGTRLTVV.

The rearrangement uses TRBV4-3 and TRBJ2-3; no clear D gene. Germline CDR1 is LGHNA and CDR2 is YSLEER. Deletions cut 2 bases from V and 2 bases from J, with 11 bases between. CDR3 length: 15 residues. The CDR3 coding sequence is TGCGCCAGCAGCCAAAGTGGGCAGACCACAGATACGCAGTATTTT. This gives the protein CASSQSGQTTDTQYF.

The chain employs TRBV14 and TRBJ2-5; D might be TRBD1 or TRBD2, each matching 5 bases. This CDR3 is 14 amino acids long. Trimming took off 5 bases at V and 4 bases at J, with 14 bases between the two ends. Per germline, CDR1 SGHDN and CDR2 FVKESK. The CDR3 sequence is CASSSGPRRETQYF. The CDR3, as DNA: TGTGCCAGCAGCTCGGGACCGAGACGAGAGACCCAGTACTTC.

J is TRBJ2-1 and V is TRBV5-4, with a possible D match to TRBD2 (5 bases). The germline gives CDR1 SGHNT, CDR2 YYREEE (reference sequence). The CDR3 has 15 amino acids. V lost 5 bases, J lost 0 bases, and 12 bases lay in between. CDR3 sequence (DNA): TGTGCCAGCAGGTTTCGGGGAAGCTCCTACAATGAGCAGTTCTTC. Encoded protein: CASRFRGSSYNEQFF.

The V call is TRBV4-2, the J call TRBJ2-7, with D hard to call. This CDR3 has 14 residues. Germline-derived CDR1 and CDR2 are LGHNA and YNFKEQ. Trimming shortened V by 4 bases and J by 3 bases, and 13 bases separated the two germline ends. The chain's CDR3 is CASSLPSPGYEQYF. The CDR3, as DNA: TGTGCCAGCAGCCTCCCGTCCCCAGGCTACGAGCAGTACTTC.

V usage is TRBV2 and J usage is TRBJ2-2; D unresolved. V gave up 2 bases and J gave up 4 bases, with 11 bases separating them. Germline V CDR1 and CDR2: SNHLY, FYNNEI. The CDR3 sequence is 15 residues long. As DNA, the CDR3 is TGTGCCAGCAGTGAAATCGTGGTCCTCACCGGGGAGCTGTTTTTT. Protein: CASSEIVVLTGELFF.